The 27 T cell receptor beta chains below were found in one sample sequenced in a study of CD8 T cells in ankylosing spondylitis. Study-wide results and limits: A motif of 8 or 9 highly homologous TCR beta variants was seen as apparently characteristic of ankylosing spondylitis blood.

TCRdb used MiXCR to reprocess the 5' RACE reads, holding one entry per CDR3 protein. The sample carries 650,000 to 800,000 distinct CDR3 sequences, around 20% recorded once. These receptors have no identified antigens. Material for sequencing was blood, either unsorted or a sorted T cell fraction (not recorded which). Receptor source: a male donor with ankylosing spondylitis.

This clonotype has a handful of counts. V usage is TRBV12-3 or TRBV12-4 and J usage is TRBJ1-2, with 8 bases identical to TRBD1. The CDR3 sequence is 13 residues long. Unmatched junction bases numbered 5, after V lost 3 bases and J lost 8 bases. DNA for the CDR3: TGTGCCAGCAGTTTCCCGACAGGGGTGGGCTACACCTTC. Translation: CASSFPTGVGYTF.

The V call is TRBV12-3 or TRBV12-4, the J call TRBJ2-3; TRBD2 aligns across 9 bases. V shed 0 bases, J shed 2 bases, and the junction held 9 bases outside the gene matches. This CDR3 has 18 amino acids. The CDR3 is CASSLAALAGAITDTQYF. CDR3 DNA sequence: TGTGCCAGCAGTTTAGCCGCCTTAGCGGGGGCCATCACAGATACGCAGTATTTT.

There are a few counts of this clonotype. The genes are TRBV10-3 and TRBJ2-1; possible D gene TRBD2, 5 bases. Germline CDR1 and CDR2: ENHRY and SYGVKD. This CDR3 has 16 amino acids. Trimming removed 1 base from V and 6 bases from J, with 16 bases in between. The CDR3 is CAISEFSGAPGNEQFF. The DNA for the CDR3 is TGTGCCATCAGTGAGTTCAGCGGCGCCCCGGGCAATGAGCAGTTCTTC.

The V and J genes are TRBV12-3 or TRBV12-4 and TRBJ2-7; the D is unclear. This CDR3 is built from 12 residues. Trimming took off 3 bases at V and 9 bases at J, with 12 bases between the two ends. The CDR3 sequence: CASSFEALGQYF. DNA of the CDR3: TGTGCCAGCAGTTTTGAGGCGCTTGGGCAGTACTTC.

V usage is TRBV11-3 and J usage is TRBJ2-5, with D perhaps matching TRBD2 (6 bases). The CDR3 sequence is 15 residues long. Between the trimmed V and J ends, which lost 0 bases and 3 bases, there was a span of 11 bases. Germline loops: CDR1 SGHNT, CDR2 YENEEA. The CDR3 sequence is CASSLDGKREETQYF. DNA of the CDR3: TGTGCCAGCAGCTTAGATGGGAAGCGGGAAGAGACCCAGTACTTC.

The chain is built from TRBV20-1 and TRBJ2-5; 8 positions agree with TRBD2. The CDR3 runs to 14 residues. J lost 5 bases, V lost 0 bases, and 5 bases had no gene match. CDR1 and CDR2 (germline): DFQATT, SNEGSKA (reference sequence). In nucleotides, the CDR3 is TGCAGTGCTAGAGACGGGGGGGACCGCGAGACCCAGTACTTC. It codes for CSARDGGDRETQYF.

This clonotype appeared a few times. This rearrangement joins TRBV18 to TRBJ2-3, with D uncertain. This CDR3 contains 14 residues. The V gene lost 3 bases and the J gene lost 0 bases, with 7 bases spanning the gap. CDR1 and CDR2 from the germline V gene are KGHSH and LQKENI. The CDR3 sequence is CASSPHPSTDTQYF. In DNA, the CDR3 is TGTGCCAGCTCACCCCACCCCAGCACAGATACGCAGTATTTT.

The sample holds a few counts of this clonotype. The CDR3 DNA sequence: TGTGCCAGCAGTTTGATAACGGGAGGGCCTTACTACGAGCAGTACTTC. This gives the protein CASSLITGGPYYEQYF. This chain links TRBV28 with TRBJ2-7; TRBD2 matches at 8 bases. V lost 3 bases, J lost 3 bases, and 10 bases stayed unmatched. The V gene's germline CDR1 is MDHEN and CDR2 SYDVKM. The CDR3 extends over 16 amino acids.

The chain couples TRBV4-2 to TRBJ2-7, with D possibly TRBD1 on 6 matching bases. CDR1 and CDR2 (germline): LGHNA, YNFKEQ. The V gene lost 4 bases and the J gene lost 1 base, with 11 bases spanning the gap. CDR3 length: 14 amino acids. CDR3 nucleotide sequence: TGTGCCAGCAGCCCAACAGGGATGTCCTACGAGCAGTACTTC. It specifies CASSPTGMSYEQYF.

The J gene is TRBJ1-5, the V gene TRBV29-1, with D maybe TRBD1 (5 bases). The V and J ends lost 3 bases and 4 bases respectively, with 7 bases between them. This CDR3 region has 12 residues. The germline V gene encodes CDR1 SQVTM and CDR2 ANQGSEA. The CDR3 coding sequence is TGCAGCGTTGACGAGGGGAATCAGCCCCAGCATTTT. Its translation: CSVDEGNQPQHF. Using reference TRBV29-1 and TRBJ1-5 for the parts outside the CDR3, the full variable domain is SAVISQKPSRDICQRGTSLTIQCQVDSQVTMMFWYRQQPGQSLTLIATANQGSEATYESGFVIDKFPISRPNLTFSTLTVSNMSPEDSSIYLCSVDEGNQPQHFGDGTRLSIL.

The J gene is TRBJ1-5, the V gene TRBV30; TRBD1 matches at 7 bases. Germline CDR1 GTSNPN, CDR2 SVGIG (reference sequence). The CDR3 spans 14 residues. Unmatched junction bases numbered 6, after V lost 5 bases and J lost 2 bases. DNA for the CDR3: TGTGCCTGGCAGAACAGGGGCGGCAATCAGCCCCAGCATTTT. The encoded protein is CAWQNRGGNQPQHF.

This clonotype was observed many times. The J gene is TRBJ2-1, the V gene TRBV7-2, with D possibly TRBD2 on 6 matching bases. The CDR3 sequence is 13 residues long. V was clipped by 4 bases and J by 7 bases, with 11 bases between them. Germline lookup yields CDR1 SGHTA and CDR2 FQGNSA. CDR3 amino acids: CASSSSGRNEQFF. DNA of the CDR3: TGTGCCAGCAGCTCCTCTGGGAGGAATGAGCAGTTCTTC. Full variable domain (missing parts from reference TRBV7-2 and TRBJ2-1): GAGVSQSPSNKVTEKGKDVELRCDPISGHTALYWYRQSLGQGLEFLIYFQGNSAPDKSGLPSDRFSAERTGGSVSTLTIQRTQQEDSAVYLCASSSSGRNEQFFGPGTRLTVL.

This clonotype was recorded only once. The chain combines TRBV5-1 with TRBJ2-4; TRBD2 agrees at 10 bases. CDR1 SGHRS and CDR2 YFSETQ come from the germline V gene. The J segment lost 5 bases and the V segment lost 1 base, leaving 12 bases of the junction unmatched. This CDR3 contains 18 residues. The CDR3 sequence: CASSLRLAGVSSENIQYF. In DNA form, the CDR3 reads TGCGCCAGCAGCTTGAGGCTAGCGGGAGTATCAAGCGAAAACATTCAGTACTTC.

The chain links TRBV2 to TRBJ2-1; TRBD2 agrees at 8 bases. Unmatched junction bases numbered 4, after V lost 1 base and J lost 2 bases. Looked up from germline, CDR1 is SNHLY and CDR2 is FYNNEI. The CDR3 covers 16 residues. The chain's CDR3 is CASSEGRAGAYNEQFF. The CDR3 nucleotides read TGTGCCAGCAGTGAAGGTAGAGCGGGGGCCTACAATGAGCAGTTCTTC.

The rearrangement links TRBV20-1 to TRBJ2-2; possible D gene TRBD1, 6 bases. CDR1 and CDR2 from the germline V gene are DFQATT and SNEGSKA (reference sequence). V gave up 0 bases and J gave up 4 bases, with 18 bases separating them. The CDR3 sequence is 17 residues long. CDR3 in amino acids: CSARDHVGARRTGELFF. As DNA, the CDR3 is TGCAGTGCTAGAGATCATGTGGGGGCACGGCGCACCGGGGAGCTGTTTTTT.

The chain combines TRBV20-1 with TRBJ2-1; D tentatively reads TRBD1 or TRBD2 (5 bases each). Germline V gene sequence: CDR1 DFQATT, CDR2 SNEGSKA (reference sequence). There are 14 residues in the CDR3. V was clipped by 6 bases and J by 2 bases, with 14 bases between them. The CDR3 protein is CSANRDRPYNEQFF. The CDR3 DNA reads TGCAGTGCAAACCGGGACCGACCCTACAATGAGCAGTTCTTC.

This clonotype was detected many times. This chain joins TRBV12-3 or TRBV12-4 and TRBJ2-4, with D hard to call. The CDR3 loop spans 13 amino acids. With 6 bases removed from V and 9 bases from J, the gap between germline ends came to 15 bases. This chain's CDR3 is CASRRGGSFIQYF. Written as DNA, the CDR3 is TGTGCCAGCAGGCGAGGCGGCAGCTTCATTCAGTACTTC.

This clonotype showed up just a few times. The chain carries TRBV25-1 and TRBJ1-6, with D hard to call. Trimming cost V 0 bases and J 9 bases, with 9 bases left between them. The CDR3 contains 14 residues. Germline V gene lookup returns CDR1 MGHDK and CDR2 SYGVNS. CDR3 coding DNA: TGTGCCAGCAGTGAATATAATGGAGGTTCACCCCTCCACTTT. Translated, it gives CASSEYNGGSPLHF.

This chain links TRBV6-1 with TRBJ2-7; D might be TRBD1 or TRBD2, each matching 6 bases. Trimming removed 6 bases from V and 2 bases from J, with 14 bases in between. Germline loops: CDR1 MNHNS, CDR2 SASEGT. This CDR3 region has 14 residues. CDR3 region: CASRARRGTYEQYF. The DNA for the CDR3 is TGTGCCAGCAGGGCCCGGAGGGGGACCTACGAGCAGTACTTC.

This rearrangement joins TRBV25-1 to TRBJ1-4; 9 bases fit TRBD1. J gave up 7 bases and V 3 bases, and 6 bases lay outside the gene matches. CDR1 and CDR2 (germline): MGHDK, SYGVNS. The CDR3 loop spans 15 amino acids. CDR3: CASSDPGTGSEKLFF. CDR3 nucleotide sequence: TGTGCCAGCAGTGACCCCGGGACAGGGAGTGAAAAACTGTTTTTT.

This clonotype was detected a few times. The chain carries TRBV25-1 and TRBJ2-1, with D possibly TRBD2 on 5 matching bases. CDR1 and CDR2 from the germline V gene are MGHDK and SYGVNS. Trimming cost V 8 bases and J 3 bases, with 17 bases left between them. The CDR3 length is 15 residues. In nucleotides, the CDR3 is TGTGCCAGCCTATGGGGTGAGGGAAACTACAATGAGCAGTTCTTC. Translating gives CASLWGEGNYNEQFF. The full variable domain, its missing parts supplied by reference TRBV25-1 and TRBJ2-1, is EADIYQTPRYLVIGTGKKITLECSQTMGHDKMYWYQQDPGMELHLIHYSYGVNSTEKGDLSSESTVSRIRTEHFPLTLESARPSHTSQYLCASLWGEGNYNEQFFGPGTRLTVL.

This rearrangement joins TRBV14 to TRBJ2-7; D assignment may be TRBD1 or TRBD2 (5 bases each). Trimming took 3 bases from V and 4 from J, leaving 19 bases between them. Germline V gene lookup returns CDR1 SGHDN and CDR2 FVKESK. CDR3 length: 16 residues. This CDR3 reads CASSHGAPRGAYEQYF. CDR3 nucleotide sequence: TGTGCCAGCAGCCACGGTGCCCCCCGAGGGGCTTACGAGCAGTACTTC.

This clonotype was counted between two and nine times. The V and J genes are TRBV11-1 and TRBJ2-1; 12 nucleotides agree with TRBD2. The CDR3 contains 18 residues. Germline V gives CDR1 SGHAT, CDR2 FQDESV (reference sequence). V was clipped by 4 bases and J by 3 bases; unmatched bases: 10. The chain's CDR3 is CASSSSRLAGDHYNEQFF. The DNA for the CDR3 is TGTGCCAGCAGCTCCAGTAGACTAGCGGGGGACCACTACAATGAGCAGTTCTTC. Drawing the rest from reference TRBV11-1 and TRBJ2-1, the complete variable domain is EAEVAQSPRYKITEKSQAVAFWCDPISGHATLYWYRQILGQGPELLVQFQDESVVDDSQLPKDRFSAERLKGVDSTLKIQPAELGDSAMYLCASSSSRLAGDHYNEQFFGPGTRLTVL.

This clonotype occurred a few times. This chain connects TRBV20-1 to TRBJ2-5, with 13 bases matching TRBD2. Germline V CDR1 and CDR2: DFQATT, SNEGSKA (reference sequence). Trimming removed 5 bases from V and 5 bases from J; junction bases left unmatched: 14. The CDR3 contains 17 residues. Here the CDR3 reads CSASKGTSGDLGETQYF. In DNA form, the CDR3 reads TGCAGTGCTTCGAAGGGGACTAGCGGGGACCTAGGGGAGACCCAGTACTTC.

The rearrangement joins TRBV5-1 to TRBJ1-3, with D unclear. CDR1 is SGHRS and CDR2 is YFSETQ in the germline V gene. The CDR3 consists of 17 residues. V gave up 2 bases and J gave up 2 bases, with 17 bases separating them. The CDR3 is CASSFGLGTLAGNTIYF. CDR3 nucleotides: TGCGCCAGCAGCTTTGGTTTGGGTACCCTAGCTGGAAACACCATATATTTT. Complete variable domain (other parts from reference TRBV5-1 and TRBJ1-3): KAGVTQTPRYLIKTRGQQVTLSCSPISGHRSVSWYQQTPGQGLQFLFEYFSETQRNKGNFPGRFSGRQFSNSRSEMNVSTLELGDSALYLCASSFGLGTLAGNTIYFGEGSWLTVV.

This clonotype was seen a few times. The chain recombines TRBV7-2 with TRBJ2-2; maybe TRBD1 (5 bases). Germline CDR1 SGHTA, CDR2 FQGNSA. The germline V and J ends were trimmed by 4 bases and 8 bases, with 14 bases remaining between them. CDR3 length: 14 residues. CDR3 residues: CASSSRVAAGELFF. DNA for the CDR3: TGTGCCAGCAGCTCCAGGGTTGCCGCGGGGGAGCTGTTTTTT. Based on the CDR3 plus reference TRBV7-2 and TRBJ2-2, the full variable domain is GAGVSQSPSNKVTEKGKDVELRCDPISGHTALYWYRQSLGQGLEFLIYFQGNSAPDKSGLPSDRFSAERTGGSVSTLTIQRTQQEDSAVYLCASSSRVAAGELFFGEGSRLTVL.

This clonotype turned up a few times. The CDR3 region has the DNA TGCGCCAGCAGCGCCGACGGGAGCTCCTATAATTCACCCCTCCACTTT. This encodes CASSADGSSYNSPLHF. This chain links TRBV5-1 with TRBJ1-6; D not certain. The germline V and J ends were trimmed by 4 bases and 0 bases, with 11 bases remaining between them. The CDR3 consists of 16 residues. CDR1 and CDR2 (germline): SGHRS, YFSETQ.